The present entry profiles one T cell receptor (beta chain) with its context. Its cognate antigen is unknown. Naivety among CD8 cells was defined by CD45RO negativity and positive CCR7 selection, thereby excluding terminally differentiated effector memory CD45RA+ cells. This specimen belongs to a study of shared clonotypes between healthy human individuals. The wider study: Those who served as donors were a couple of women and a few men between the ages of 18 and 49. CD4 naive cells filled three plates per donor, CD4 memory three, CD8 naive two and CD8 memory one. Study-level findings and limits: Naive CD4 clonotypes overlapped across a handful of donors at approximately 5%. Richness estimates generally favored naive over memory subsets.

TCRdb's table, derived via immunoSEQ multiplex PCR, lists solely in-frame clones and lacks some. The data show some 2,000,000 clones, approximately 95% seen once. Germline CDR1 and CDR2: MNHNS and SASEGT. Trimming took off 3 bases at V and 4 bases at J, with 10 bases between the two ends. This CDR3 is built from 13 residues. This sequence joins TRBV6-1 and TRBJ2-7; D not certain. The clonotype comes from a man between 18 and 35 years old in good health. The source material was naive CD8+ T cells sorted from blood. The CDR3 spells CASSDFASYEQYF. Written as DNA, the CDR3 is TGTGCCAGCAGTGATTTTGCGTCATACGAGCAGTACTTC.